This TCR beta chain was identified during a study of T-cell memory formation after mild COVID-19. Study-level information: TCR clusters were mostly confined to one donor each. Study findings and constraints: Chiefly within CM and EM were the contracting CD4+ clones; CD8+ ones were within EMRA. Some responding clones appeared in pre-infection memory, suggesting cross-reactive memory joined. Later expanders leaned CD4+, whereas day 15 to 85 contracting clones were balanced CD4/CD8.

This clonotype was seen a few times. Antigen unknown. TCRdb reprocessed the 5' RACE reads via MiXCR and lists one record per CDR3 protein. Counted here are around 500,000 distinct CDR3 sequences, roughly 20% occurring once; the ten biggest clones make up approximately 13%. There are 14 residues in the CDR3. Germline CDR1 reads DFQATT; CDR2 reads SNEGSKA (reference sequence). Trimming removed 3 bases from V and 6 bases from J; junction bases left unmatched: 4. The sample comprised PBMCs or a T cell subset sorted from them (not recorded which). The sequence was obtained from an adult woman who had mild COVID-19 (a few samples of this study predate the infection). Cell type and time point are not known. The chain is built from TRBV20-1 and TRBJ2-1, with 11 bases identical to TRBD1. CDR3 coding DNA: TGCAGTGCTAGGGACAGGGGGCAGGGCAATGAGCAGTTCTTC. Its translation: CSARDRGQGNEQFF.